Listed here are 11 T cell receptor beta chains from one sample, sequenced in a study of OX40 agonist ivuxolimab in advanced cancers. TCRdb's copy holds only in-frame clones and misses some; the assay was immunoSEQ multiplex PCR. In the table there are 25,000 to 30,000 clones, 70% to 90% of which are singletons. Sequencing used CD4+ or CD8+ T cells sorted from blood, obtained in a trial of the OX40 agonist ivuxolimab. The receptor source for this set is an adult with an advanced solid tumor such as melanoma, head and neck, liver or kidney cancer.

V and J are TRBV4-1 and TRBJ2-2, with 9 bases identical to TRBD2. Trimming cost V 4 bases and J 6 bases; bases outside gene matches: 9. This CDR3 is 16 amino acids long. The V gene's germline CDR1 is MGHRA and CDR2 YSYEKL. The CDR3, as DNA: TGCGCCAGCAGCCCCCGCACTGGCGGGAGGGCCGGGGAGCTGTTTTTT. Its translation is CASSPRTGGRAGELFF.

The chain has TRBV6-1 and TRBJ1-1; D gene unclear. The germline V gene encodes CDR1 MNHNS and CDR2 SASEGT. The germline V and J ends were trimmed by 1 base and 11 bases, with 14 bases remaining between them. The CDR3 runs 13 residues. The CDR3 nucleotides read TGTGCCAGCAGTGAAGGTGCGGGTTTTACGGCTTTCTTT. It is translated as CASSEGAGFTAFF.

This sequence joins TRBV11-2 and TRBJ2-7; the D is unclear. This CDR3 has 13 amino acids. Germline CDR1 is SGHAT and CDR2 is FQNNGV. Trimming took 0 bases from V and 3 from J, leaving 6 bases between them. In DNA, the CDR3 is TGTGCCAGCAGCTTAGAAGTGTTCTACGAGCAGTACTTC. This translates into CASSLEVFYEQYF.

For the CDR3, the DNA is TGTGCCAGCAGCCCCCGAGGGGGGTCATCTGGGGCCAACGTCCTGACTTTC. Protein: CASSPRGGSSGANVLTF. The chain recombines TRBV27 with TRBJ2-6; D tentatively reads TRBD1 or TRBD2 (6 bases each). Trimming removed 6 bases from V and 1 base from J, with 16 bases in between. Germline loops: CDR1 MNHEY, CDR2 SMNVEV (reference sequence). This CDR3 region has 17 residues.

This clone was seen a single time. The chain is built from TRBV29-1 and TRBJ2-7, with 12 bases fitting TRBD2. Germline trimming cut 1 base from V and 2 bases from J; bases unmatched to any gene: 6. This CDR3 has 16 amino acids. CDR1 SQVTM and CDR2 ANQGSEA come from the germline V gene. This CDR3 reads CSVEGWTSGAPYEQYF. The CDR3 DNA follows: TGCAGCGTTGAAGGGTGGACTAGCGGGGCCCCCTACGAGCAGTACTTC.

This chain uses TRBV30 with TRBJ2-3; 9 bases match TRBD1. V was clipped by 3 bases and J by 1 base; unmatched bases: 8. The CDR3 has 16 amino acids. The germline CDR1 and CDR2 sequences are GTSNPN and SVGIG (reference sequence). CDR3 DNA: TGTGCCTGGAGCCACTTACAGGGGGCGGGCACAGATACGCAGTATTTT. Residues: CAWSHLQGAGTDTQYF.

This chain connects TRBV5-5 to TRBJ2-1; 7 nucleotides line up with TRBD2. Germline trimming cut 4 bases from V and 12 bases from J; bases unmatched to any gene: 13. Per the germline V gene, CDR1 is SGHKS and CDR2 is YYEKEE (reference sequence). The CDR3 totals 14 residues. The CDR3 region is CASSLGTTEIGQFF. CDR3 in DNA: TGTGCCAGCAGCCTGGGGACTACCGAGATCGGGCAGTTCTTC.

The gene calls are TRBV9 and TRBJ2-5; TRBD1 aligns across 11 bases. The germline V gene encodes CDR1 SGDLS and CDR2 YYNGEE. This CDR3 spans 15 amino acids. V shed 4 bases and J 1 base; nucleotides not matched to a gene: 3. In nucleotides, the CDR3 is TGTGCCAGCAGCTACGGGACAGGGGGCCAAGAGACCCAGTACTTC. This codes for CASSYGTGGQETQYF.

This chain connects TRBV11-1 to TRBJ2-1, with TRBD1 identical over 12 bases. Germline V gene lookup returns CDR1 SGHAT and CDR2 FQDESV (reference sequence). V lost 5 bases to trimming and J lost 4 bases; unmatched junction nucleotides: 12. The CDR3 runs 18 residues. CDR3 loop: CASSPGQGARFPYNEQFF. The CDR3 bases are TGTGCCAGCAGCCCGGGACAGGGGGCAAGGTTCCCTTACAATGAGCAGTTCTTC.

The V gene is TRBV4-2, the J gene TRBJ1-6, with unresolved D. Trimming left V 4 bases short and J 10 bases short, with 14 bases between. In germline, CDR1 is LGHNA, CDR2 YNFKEQ. The CDR3 spans 14 residues. The CDR3 region is CASSPTPVPSPLHF. The DNA for the CDR3 is TGTGCCAGCAGCCCGACCCCCGTACCATCACCCCTCCACTTT.

J is TRBJ2-1 and V is TRBV5-1, with TRBD2 matching over 11 bases. The CDR3 contains 15 residues. The V gene's germline CDR1 is SGHRS and CDR2 YFSETQ. V was clipped by 0 bases and J by 5 bases; unmatched bases: 1. Written as DNA, the CDR3 is TGCGCCAGCAGCTTGGAGACTAGCGGGGACAATGAGCAGTTCTTC. Its translation: CASSLETSGDNEQFF.